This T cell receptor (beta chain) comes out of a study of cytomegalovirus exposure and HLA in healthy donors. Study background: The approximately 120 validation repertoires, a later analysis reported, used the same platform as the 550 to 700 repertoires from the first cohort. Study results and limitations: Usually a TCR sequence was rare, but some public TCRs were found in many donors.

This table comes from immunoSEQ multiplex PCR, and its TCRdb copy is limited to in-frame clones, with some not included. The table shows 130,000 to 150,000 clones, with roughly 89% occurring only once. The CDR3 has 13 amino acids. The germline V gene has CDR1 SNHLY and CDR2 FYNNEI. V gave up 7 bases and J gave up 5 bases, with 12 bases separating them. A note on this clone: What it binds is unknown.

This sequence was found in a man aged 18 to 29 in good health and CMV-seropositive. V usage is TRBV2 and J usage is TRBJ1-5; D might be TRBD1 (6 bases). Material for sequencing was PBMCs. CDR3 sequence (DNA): TGTGCCAGCACCTTAGAGGGGGATCAGCCCCAGCATTTT. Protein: CASTLEGDQPQHF.